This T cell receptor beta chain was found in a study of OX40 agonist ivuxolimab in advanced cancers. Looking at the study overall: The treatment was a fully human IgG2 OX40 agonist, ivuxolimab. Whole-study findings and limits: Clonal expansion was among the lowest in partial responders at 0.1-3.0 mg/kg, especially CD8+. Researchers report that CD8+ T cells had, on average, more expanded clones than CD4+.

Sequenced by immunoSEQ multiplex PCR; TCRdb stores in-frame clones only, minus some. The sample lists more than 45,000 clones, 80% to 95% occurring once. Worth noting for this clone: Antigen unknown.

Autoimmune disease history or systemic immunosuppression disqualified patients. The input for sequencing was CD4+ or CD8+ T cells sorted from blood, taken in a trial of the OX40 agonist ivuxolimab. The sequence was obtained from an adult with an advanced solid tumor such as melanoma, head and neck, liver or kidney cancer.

The CDR3 spells CASSTGTSASGTDTQYF. DNA of the CDR3: TGTGCCAGTAGTACGGGGACTTCCGCCTCGGGCACAGATACGCAGTATTTT. This chain uses TRBV19 with TRBJ2-3, with D perhaps matching TRBD2 (6 bases). CDR3 length equals 17 residues. Trimming removed 4 bases at V and 1 base at J, with 18 bases between. The germline V gene encodes CDR1 LNHDA and CDR2 SQIVND (reference sequence).